These 27 T cell receptor beta chains were all obtained from the same sample, sequenced in a study of circulating and synovial CD4+ cells in juvenile arthritis. Profiled with immunoSEQ multiplex PCR; TCRdb holds only in-frame clones, not every one. The sample lists tens of thousands of clones; about 94% were seen once. The sample consisted of CD4+ T cells from blood. Receptors originate from a human donor with juvenile idiopathic arthritis.

J is TRBJ1-2 and V is TRBV6-5, with a possible D match to TRBD1 (6 bases). This CDR3 region has 16 residues. Germline CDR1 is MNHEY and CDR2 is SVGAGI. V lost 0 bases and J 4 bases, leaving 15 bases between the germline ends. In DNA, the CDR3 is TGTGCCAGCAGTTACTCTCATGGGGGACACCTCTATGGCTACACCTTC. Its translation: CASSYSHGGHLYGYTF.

This chain links TRBV2 with TRBJ2-3; 10 positions match TRBD2. Germline trimming cut 8 bases from V and 0 bases from J; bases unmatched to any gene: 5. This CDR3 has 15 residues. Per germline, CDR1 SNHLY and CDR2 FYNNEI. CDR3 DNA: TGTGCCAGCGGAGCTAGCGGGGGTAGCACAGATACGCAGTATTTT. As protein: CASGASGGSTDTQYF.

V usage is TRBV19 and J usage is TRBJ1-2, with D perhaps matching TRBD1 (5 bases). Germline V gene sequence: CDR1 LNHDA, CDR2 SQIVND (reference sequence). Trimming stripped 4 bases from V and 2 bases from J, with 23 bases between. This CDR3 has 18 residues. CDR3 protein: CASSRTLTQWRDNYGYTF. The CDR3 nucleotides are TGTGCCAGTAGTAGAACCCTTACTCAGTGGCGGGACAACTATGGCTACACCTTC.

V is TRBV19 and J is TRBJ2-5; 12 bases are a match to TRBD1. V trimming: 5 bases; J trimming: 5 bases; junction bases outside the gene matches: 9. CDR1 is LNHDA, CDR2 SQIVND, per germline (reference sequence). This CDR3 has 16 residues. This CDR3 is CASSVSGTGGAETQYF. DNA for the CDR3: TGTGCCAGTAGTGTTTCCGGGACAGGGGGCGCGGAGACCCAGTACTTC.

This sequence joins TRBV4-3 and TRBJ1-3; 9 nucleotides match TRBD1. Germline CDR1 LGHNA, CDR2 YSLEER. The CDR3 is made up of 15 amino acids. With 2 bases clipped from V and 4 bases from J, the junction kept 3 bases outside the gene matches. The CDR3 region is CASSQYGTGGNTIYF. The DNA of the CDR3 is TGCGCCAGCAGCCAATACGGGACAGGGGGAAACACCATATATTTT.

V is TRBV4-1 and J is TRBJ2-1, with 7 bases aligning to TRBD1. V dropped 4 bases and J dropped 5; count of bases not matched to a gene: 8. The CDR3 loop spans 15 amino acids. Germline V gene data show CDR1 as MGHRA and CDR2 as YSYEKL. The CDR3 region has the DNA TGCGCCAGCAGCCCGGGACAGCCCCCTCACAATGAGCAGTTCTTC. This translates into CASSPGQPPHNEQFF.

The chain is built from TRBV28 and TRBJ2-2; 14 bases match TRBD2. Per germline, CDR1 MDHEN and CDR2 SYDVKM. CDR3 length: 19 amino acids. After removal of 3 bases from V and 3 bases from J, the junction contained 9 bases not matched to a gene. The CDR3 protein is CASSLSGTSGGGDTGELFF. DNA for the CDR3: TGTGCCAGCAGTTTGTCCGGGACTAGCGGGGGAGGGGACACCGGGGAGCTGTTTTTT. Looking up the rest from reference TRBV28 and TRBJ2-2 gives the full variable domain: DVKVTQSSRYLVKRTGEKVFLECVQDMDHENMFWYRQDPGLGLRLIYFSYDVKMKEKGDIPEGYSVSREKKERFSLILESASTNQTSMYLCASSLSGTSGGGDTGELFFGEGSRLTVL.

V is TRBV19 and J is TRBJ2-3; D uncertain. V was pared by 7 bases and J by 0 bases, with 8 bases between. The length of the CDR3 is 13 residues. Germline-derived CDR1 and CDR2 are LNHDA and SQIVND (reference sequence). The CDR3 here is CASKESSTDTQYF. DNA of the CDR3: TGTGCCAGTAAAGAGTCTAGCACAGATACGCAGTATTTT.

This chain links TRBV9 with TRBJ1-1; 9 nucleotides line up with TRBD1. This CDR3 region has 18 residues. V lost 0 bases to trimming and J lost 5 bases; unmatched junction nucleotides: 14. CDR1 is SGDLS and CDR2 is YYNGEE in the germline V gene. For the CDR3, the DNA is TGTGCCAGCAGCGTAGAAAATGGGACAGGGTTTTTCAGTACTGAAGCTTTCTTT. Its protein product is CASSVENGTGFFSTEAFF.

The rearrangement uses TRBV5-1 and TRBJ2-1, with TRBD2 matching over 10 bases. V shed 0 bases, J shed 2 bases, and the junction held 14 bases outside the gene matches. This CDR3 has 20 amino acids. Germline V gene data show CDR1 as SGHRS and CDR2 as YFSETQ. The CDR3 bases are TGCGCCAGCAGCTTGGGAGCGGGGGGGCTCGCGTCGCGTCCCTACAATGAGCAGTTCTTC. Its translation: CASSLGAGGLASRPYNEQFF. The whole variable domain, remainder taken from reference TRBV5-1 and TRBJ2-1, is KAGVTQTPRYLIKTRGQQVTLSCSPISGHRSVSWYQQTPGQGLQFLFEYFSETQRNKGNFPGRFSGRQFSNSRSEMNVSTLELGDSALYLCASSLGAGGLASRPYNEQFFGPGTRLTVL.

This clone has just one count. This chain links TRBV11-2 with TRBJ2-3, with 8 bases fitting TRBD2. V dropped 2 bases and J dropped 1; count of bases not matched to a gene: 5. CDR3 length: 16 amino acids. The V gene's germline CDR1 is SGHAT and CDR2 FQNNGV. The CDR3 DNA is TGTGCCAGCAGCTTACGGGCGGGGGGCCGCACAGATACGCAGTATTTT. It encodes CASSLRAGGRTDTQYF.

The chain couples TRBV7-9 to TRBJ2-5, with TRBD2 matching 10 bases. CDR1 is SEHNR and CDR2 is FQNEAQ in the germline V gene (reference sequence). CDR3 size: 16 residues. J gave up 0 bases and V 1 base, and 2 bases lay outside the gene matches. CDR3 loop: CASSLVSGGYQETQYF. The CDR3 DNA is TGTGCCAGCAGCTTAGTTAGCGGGGGGTACCAAGAGACCCAGTACTTC.

This chain links TRBV5-1 with TRBJ2-7; 7 bases line up with TRBD1. Germline-derived CDR1 and CDR2 are SGHRS and YFSETQ. CDR3 length equals 17 residues. Unmatched junction bases numbered 14, after V lost 3 bases and J lost 2 bases. CDR3 sequence reads: CASSSHSGTDRTYEQYF. The CDR3 nucleotides are TGCGCCAGCAGCTCACACTCCGGGACAGATCGAACCTACGAGCAGTACTTC.

The chain joins TRBV6-5 to TRBJ2-2; D gene unclear. The CDR3 is made up of 13 amino acids. V was clipped by 6 bases and J by 2 bases, with 7 bases between them. Germline values: CDR1 MNHEY, CDR2 SVGAGI. CDR3 DNA sequence: TGTGCCAGCAGCACACCAAACACCGGGGAGCTGTTTTTT. Its translation is CASSTPNTGELFF.

The chain is built from TRBV5-4 and TRBJ2-1, with 8 bases fitting TRBD2. With V trimmed by 6 bases and J by 0 bases, 5 bases remained unmatched. Germline CDR1 reads SGHNT; CDR2 reads YYREEE (reference sequence). The CDR3 length is 15 residues. CDR3 sequence (DNA): TGTGCCAGCACCCCGGGGGGGAGCTCCTACAATGAGCAGTTCTTC. Translation: CASTPGGSSYNEQFF. The full variable domain, with the rest looked up from reference TRBV5-4 and TRBJ2-1, is ETGVTQSPTHLIKTRGQQVTLRCSSQSGHNTVSWYQQALGQGPQFIFQYYREEENGRGNFPPRFSGLQFPNYSSELNVNALELDDSALYLCASTPGGSSYNEQFFGPGTRLTVL.

This sequence joins TRBV19 and TRBJ2-5; D remains ambiguous. Germline CDR1 and CDR2: LNHDA and SQIVND (reference sequence). This CDR3 region has 14 residues. Deletions cut 3 bases from V and 2 bases from J, with 10 bases between. CDR3 nucleotide sequence: TGTGCCAGTAGTATCTCTTTGGCACAAGAGACCCAGTACTTC. It encodes CASSISLAQETQYF. The full variable domain, rest sourced from reference TRBV19 and TRBJ2-5, is DGGITQSPKYLFRKEGQNVTLSCEQNLNHDAMYWYRQDPGQGLRLIYYSQIVNDFQKGDIAEGYSVSREKKESFPLTVTSAQKNPTAFYLCASSISLAQETQYFGPGTRLLVL.

The chain uses TRBV7-2 and TRBJ1-1; D call uncertain. Germline V lookup: CDR1 SGHTA, CDR2 FQGNSA. Between the trimmed V and J ends, which lost 0 bases and 0 bases, there was a span of 5 bases. This CDR3 is 14 amino acids long. The CDR3 region is CASSLAQMNTEAFF. The DNA for the CDR3 is TGTGCCAGCAGCTTAGCCCAAATGAACACTGAAGCTTTCTTT.

The chain is built from TRBV19 and TRBJ1-4; D might be TRBD1 (5 bases). Trimming stripped 7 bases from V and 0 bases from J, with 12 bases between. The germline V gene has CDR1 LNHDA and CDR2 SQIVND (reference sequence). The CDR3 loop spans 15 amino acids. The CDR3 bases are TGTGCCAGTACCTGGGGGGGAGCAACTAATGAAAAACTGTTTTTT. This translates into CASTWGGATNEKLFF.

The chain employs TRBV6-5 and TRBJ1-4; TRBD1 aligns across 11 bases. Germline CDR1 MNHEY, CDR2 SVGAGI. The V segment lost 6 bases and the J segment 7 bases; nucleotides outside the gene matches: 7. This CDR3 spans 15 amino acids. CDR3 in DNA: TGTGCCAGCAGATATCACGGACAGGGGGCTGAAAAACTGTTTTTT. Protein: CASRYHGQGAEKLFF.

The chain links TRBV5-1 to TRBJ2-5; 7 nucleotides match TRBD1. This CDR3 comprises 13 residues. Germline loops: CDR1 SGHRS, CDR2 YFSETQ. The J segment lost 4 bases and the V segment lost 8 bases, leaving 8 bases of the junction unmatched. For the CDR3, the DNA is TGCGCCAGAAGCCCTGGACAGGTAGAGACCCAGTACTTC. Translated: CARSPGQVETQYF.

The V and J genes are TRBV6-5 and TRBJ1-1; 7 bases fit TRBD1. Germline-derived CDR1 and CDR2 are MNHEY and SVGAGI. Germline trimming cut 0 bases from V and 4 bases from J; bases unmatched to any gene: 2. CDR3 size: 14 residues. CDR3 loop: CASSYSQGVTEAFF. CDR3 DNA: TGTGCCAGCAGTTACTCTCAGGGGGTCACTGAAGCTTTCTTT.

V and J are TRBV19 and TRBJ2-3, with TRBD2 matching 10 bases. The germline V gene has CDR1 LNHDA and CDR2 SQIVND (reference sequence). Germline trimming cut 3 bases from V and 3 bases from J; bases unmatched to any gene: 9. CDR3 length: 17 amino acids. The CDR3 here is CASSMWESGGETDTQYF. CDR3 in DNA: TGTGCCAGTAGTATGTGGGAGAGCGGGGGGGAAACAGATACGCAGTATTTT.

V gene TRBV15 combines with J gene TRBJ1-3; D ambiguous. Trimming stripped 0 bases from V and 0 bases from J, with 9 bases between. CDR3 length: 16 amino acids. Germline V lookup: CDR1 LNHNV, CDR2 YYDKDF (reference sequence). In nucleotides, the CDR3 is TGTGCCACCAGCAGAGATTCTAGTTTCTCTGGAAACACCATATATTTT. This gives the protein CATSRDSSFSGNTIYF.

V gene TRBV6-6 combines with J gene TRBJ2-5, with TRBD2 identical over 9 bases. The CDR3 has 12 residues. Trimming cost V 11 bases and J 2 bases; bases outside gene matches: 3. The germline CDR1 and CDR2 sequences are MNHNY and SVGAGI (reference sequence). The CDR3 here is CAGRGGQETQYF. CDR3 nucleotide sequence: TGTGCCGGGCGGGGGGGACAAGAGACCCAGTACTTC.

The chain combines TRBV7-9 with TRBJ1-3; D not resolved. CDR3 length: 15 residues. Per germline, CDR1 SEHNR and CDR2 FQNEAQ (reference sequence). The ends were cut back, 5 bases at V and 0 bases at J, with 11 bases in the middle. The DNA for the CDR3 is TGTGCCAGCAGCCCCAGGAATCTCTCTGGAAACACCATATATTTT. Protein: CASSPRNLSGNTIYF.

The chain couples TRBV7-9 to TRBJ2-7; D possibly corresponds to TRBD1 (6 bases). Germline V gene data show CDR1 as SEHNR and CDR2 as FQNEAQ (reference sequence). CDR3 length: 15 residues. V was cut by 0 bases and J by 10 bases, with 19 bases left in between. The CDR3 spells CASSLALGTTASQYF. The CDR3 coding sequence is TGTGCCAGCAGCTTAGCCCTGGGGACAACCGCGTCACAGTACTTC.

The chain employs TRBV9 and TRBJ1-3; 7 bases align to TRBD1. J lost 2 bases, V lost 4 bases, and 9 bases had no gene match. Germline V CDR1 and CDR2: SGDLS, YYNGEE. The CDR3 spans 16 residues. The CDR3 region has the DNA TGTGCCAGCAGCCCATCCCCAACAGGGGCTGGAAACACCATATATTTT. Protein: CASSPSPTGAGNTIYF.